Listed below are T cell receptor beta chains from one sample, sequenced in a study of T cells in narcolepsy. This table comes from immunoSEQ multiplex PCR, and its TCRdb copy is limited to in-frame clones, with some not included. The sample lists some 25,000 clones, roughly 85% occurring once. Sequenced material: CD45RA- memory CD4+ T cells from PBMCs. Every receptor here comes from a human donor with narcolepsy. Both conserved end residues are part of each CDR3. D genes are given only for firm matches. Clone size appears in some rows only: once, few, many, or a class for an expanded clone.

D	V	size	J	CDR3	DNA
TRBD1	TRBV10-3	NA	TRBJ2-1	CAIQRGTGGMDEQFF	TGTGCCATCCAAAGGGGGACAGGGGGTATGGATGAGCAGTTCTTC
NA	TRBV4-2	NA	TRBJ2-7	CASSQDRASLTVSYEQYF	TGTGCCAGCAGCCAAGATAGGGCTAGCCTAACCGTTTCCTACGAGCAGTACTTC
NA	TRBV10-3	NA	TRBJ2-5	CAISDMTGKGTQYF	TGTGCCATCAGTGATATGACGGGGAAAGGGACCCAGTACTTC
NA	TRBV14	once	TRBJ2-1	CASSQVGQGIWNEQFF	TGTGCCAGCAGCCAAGTTGGCCAGGGAATCTGGAATGAGCAGTTCTTC
NA	TRBV6-5	NA	TRBJ2-1	CASSYSGRGNNNEQFF	TGTGCCAGCAGTTACTCGGGCCGCGGGAACAACAATGAGCAGTTCTTC
TRBD2	TRBV5-1	NA	TRBJ2-5	CASSLWAGGGQETQYF	TGCGCCAGCAGCTTGTGGGCGGGAGGGGGCCAAGAGACCCAGTACTTC
NA	TRBV13	NA	TRBJ2-1	CASSLGSPNRVLHNEQFF	TGTGCCAGCAGCTTAGGATCCCCTAACAGGGTTCTTCACAATGAGCAGTTCTTC
NA	TRBV19	NA	TRBJ1-1	CASSMGDRPNTEAFF	TGTGCCAGTAGTATGGGAGACAGGCCGAACACTGAAGCTTTCTTT
NA	TRBV4-1	NA	TRBJ2-2	CASSQESPRAVYTGELFF	TGCGCCAGTAGCCAAGAGAGCCCTAGAGCAGTATACACCGGGGAGCTGTTTTTT
TRBD1	TRBV30	NA	TRBJ1-5	CAFTSGGLGNQPQHF	TGTGCGTTCACTTCAGGGGGACTCGGCAATCAGCCCCAGCATTTT
NA	TRBV30	NA	TRBJ1-3	CAWRQTGNTIYF	TGTGCCTGGCGACAGACTGGGAACACCATATATTTT
NA	TRBV6-1	NA	TRBJ2-2	CASSEIKSGGELFF	TGTGCCAGCAGTGAAATAAAAAGCGGCGGGGAGCTGTTTTTT
TRBD1	TRBV5-1	NA	TRBJ1-5	CASSLGTGGQPQHF	TGCGCCAGCAGCTTAGGGACAGGGGGTCAGCCCCAGCATTTT
TRBD2	TRBV6-1	NA	TRBJ2-3	CASSERELGGRVVDTQYF	TGTGCCAGCAGTGAAAGGGAGTTAGGCGGGAGGGTGGTAGATACGCAGTATTTT
TRBD1	TRBV30	NA	TRBJ1-1	CAWSHDRDAFF	TGTGCCTGGAGCCATGACAGGGATGCTTTCTTT
NA	TRBV6-5	NA	TRBJ1-3	CASSYSSVGGDTIYF	TGTGCCAGCAGTTACTCATCGGTAGGGGGGGACACCATATATTTT
TRBD1	TRBV10-3	NA	TRBJ1-4	CASTGGNEKLFF	TGTGCCTCGACAGGGGGTAATGAAAAACTGTTTTTT
TRBD2	TRBV11-1	NA	TRBJ2-1	CASSLREGLYNEQFF	TGTGCCAGCAGCTTACGGGAGGGTCTCTACAATGAGCAGTTCTTC
NA	TRBV30	NA	TRBJ1-1	CAQEGLRTWNTEAFF	TGTGCCCAGGAGGGGTTACGGACGTGGAACACTGAAGCTTTCTTT
TRBD2	TRBV10-3	NA	TRBJ2-5	CAISERETETQYF	TGTGCCATCAGCGAGCGGGAGACAGAGACCCAGTACTTC
TRBD1	TRBV29-1	NA	TRBJ1-2	CSVEQGAIYGYTF	TGCAGCGTTGAGCAGGGGGCGATCTATGGCTACACCTTC
NA	TRBV11-2	few	TRBJ1-2	CASSLDRPGDGYTF	TGTGCCAGCAGCTTAGACAGACCGGGGGATGGCTACACCTTC
NA	TRBV7-7	NA	TRBJ2-1	CASSPGSGYNEQFF	TGTGCCAGCAGCCCCGGGAGCGGTTACAATGAGCAGTTCTTC
NA	TRBV25-1	NA	TRBJ2-3	CASSFSGGSDTQYF	TGTGCCAGCTCCTTCTCAGGGGGGTCAGATACGCAGTATTTT
TRBD1	TRBV27	once	TRBJ2-7	CARSGTENKYEQYF	TGTGCCAGATCCGGGACAGAAAACAAATACGAGCAGTACTTC